The 17 T cell receptor beta chains listed next were all sequenced from one sample in a study of regulatory T cells in long-lasting Graves disease (dated by TCRdb to about 2021). The protocol used for the library was multiplex PCR. Sequenced on an Illumina HiSeq 4000. To build TCR beta libraries, CDR3 regions were amplified by Arm-PCR using iRepertoire HTBI primers. TCRdb reprocessing: public reads trimmed at Q25 with fastp, clones called with MiXCR, in-frame beta chains kept. Rows are unified per CDR3 protein, each entry keeping the most common DNA and genes. The sample has 500,000 to 700,000 distinct CDR3 sequences on record, around 30% of them singletons. Under 50% of the sample comes from the top ten. In the paper's terms, the time point label means: persistent/refractory GD, antithyroid drugs over 5 years with positive TRAb. For both TCR sequencing and RNA sequencing, RNA was extracted from PBMCs using TRIzol.

The source material was peripheral blood mononuclear cells (PBMCs), sampled when the disease was refractory, from a patient treated with antithyroid drugs. The origin of the receptors is a female donor with Graves disease.

This clonotype was observed once. The rearrangement links TRBV6-4 to TRBJ1-5, with 8 bases identical to TRBD1. V lost 9 bases to trimming and J lost 5 bases; unmatched junction nucleotides: 3. Looked up from germline, CDR1 is MRHNA and CDR2 is SNTAGT. This CDR3 is 12 amino acids long. The CDR3 protein is CASGQGYQPQHF. The CDR3 DNA follows: TGTGCCAGTGGACAGGGATATCAGCCCCAGCATTTT.

This clonotype was recorded once. CDR3 in DNA: TGTGCCAGCACCGAGATGTATAGCAATCAGCCCCAGCATTTT. Its protein product is CASTEMYSNQPQHF. The rearrangement uses TRBV12-3 or TRBV12-4 and TRBJ1-5; D not resolved. The CDR3 loop spans 14 amino acids. The V end was cut by 7 bases, the J end by 0 bases, with 10 bases between.

The V call is TRBV20-1, the J call TRBJ2-7; 14 positions match TRBD2. The CDR3 consists of 13 residues. Germline-derived CDR1 and CDR2 are DFQATT and SNEGSKA (reference sequence). Here the CDR3 DNA reads TGCAGCGGGACTAGCGGGAGCCCTTACGAGCAGTACTTC. It encodes CSGTSGSPYEQYF.

This clonotype showed up just a few times. The chain recombines TRBV30 with TRBJ1-2, with a possible D match to TRBD1 (6 bases). Germline loops: CDR1 GTSNPN, CDR2 SVGIG (reference sequence). The CDR3 extends over 12 amino acids. V lost 8 bases and J 8 bases, leaving 18 bases between the germline ends. CDR3 residues: CAGAGEVGGYTF. The CDR3 DNA sequence: TGTGCCGGAGCAGGGGAGGTTGGCGGCTACACCTTC.

The V and J genes are TRBV10-3 and TRBJ1-5, with TRBD1 identical over 7 bases. Germline V gene sequence: CDR1 ENHRY, CDR2 SYGVKD. This CDR3 region has 14 residues. The V segment lost 6 bases and the J segment 1 base; nucleotides outside the gene matches: 3. The CDR3: CAIRQGGSNQPQHF. The CDR3 DNA follows: TGTGCCATCAGGCAGGGGGGAAGCAATCAGCCCCAGCATTTT.

With respect to this clonotype: Being one base from a much bigger clone, this may be a read error. This chain connects TRBV12-3 or TRBV12-4 to TRBJ1-1; a weak D match, TRBD1 (5 bases). The CDR3 has 15 amino acids. V was pared by 6 bases and J by 2 bases, with 16 bases between. The CDR3 nucleotides are TGTGCCAGCAGCAGTCTAGGGGTTGGAAACACTGAAGCTTTCTTT. Its translation is CASSSLGVGNTEAFF.

Ten or more counts support this clonotype. CDR3 loop: CASSFGGHEETQYF. The DNA for the CDR3 is TGTGCCAGCAGTTTCGGGGGACACGAAGAGACCCAGTACTTC. The V and J genes are TRBV12-3 or TRBV12-4 and TRBJ2-5; the D call may be TRBD1 or TRBD2 (6 bases each). The germline V and J ends were trimmed by 3 bases and 3 bases, with 11 bases remaining between them. The CDR3 sequence is 14 residues long.

This clonotype showed up just once. The genes are TRBV6-1 and TRBJ2-1; 11 bases match TRBD2. V lost 6 bases, J lost 8 bases, and 9 bases stayed unmatched. The CDR3 contains 15 residues. Germline V gene data show CDR1 as MNHNS and CDR2 as SASEGT. CDR3 loop: CASRSPGLAADEQFF. DNA for the CDR3: TGTGCCAGCAGGTCTCCGGGACTAGCGGCGGATGAGCAGTTCTTC.

The chain recombines TRBV27 with TRBJ1-1; 7 bases line up with TRBD1. Trimming removed 0 bases from V and 10 bases from J; junction bases left unmatched: 8. Germline V lookup: CDR1 MNHEY, CDR2 SMNVEV (reference sequence). This CDR3 region has 14 residues. The CDR3 sequence is CASSLSPGQLSAFF. For the CDR3, the DNA is TGTGCCAGCAGTTTATCGCCGGGACAGTTGTCAGCTTTCTTT.

The J gene is TRBJ1-6, the V gene TRBV7-9; TRBD1 agrees at 7 bases. Losses at the gene ends were 1 base for V and 11 bases for J; bases not matched to a gene: 5. The CDR3 extends over 14 amino acids. Per the germline V gene, CDR1 is SEHNR and CDR2 is FQNEAQ (reference sequence). CDR3 sequence reads: CASSLGQGQAPLHF. For the CDR3, the DNA is TGTGCCAGCAGCTTAGGACAGGGTCAAGCACCCCTCCACTTT.

This clonotype was seen more than once but under ten times. V gene TRBV27 combines with J gene TRBJ2-5, with 8 bases matching TRBD1. The CDR3 has 14 amino acids. Germline-derived CDR1 and CDR2 are MNHEY and SMNVEV (reference sequence). J was trimmed by 7 bases and V by 8 bases; bases with no gene match: 12. CDR3 nucleotide sequence: TGTGCCAGCCAAGTACAGGGGGACTTAGCGACCCAGTACTTC. Translating it yields CASQVQGDLATQYF.

This chain joins TRBV12-3 or TRBV12-4 and TRBJ1-1; D might be TRBD1 (5 bases). The CDR3 covers 13 residues. V was trimmed by 11 bases and J by 10 bases, leaving 23 bases between them. The CDR3 loop is CAGNTRGALGAFF. The CDR3 nucleotides are TGTGCCGGCAATACTAGAGGGGCCCTTGGAGCTTTCTTT.

This clonotype was picked up a small number of times. The gene calls are TRBV10-3 and TRBJ1-2; D gene ambiguous. Germline assignment: CDR1 ENHRY and CDR2 SYGVKD. Trimming removed 0 bases from V and 1 base from J, with 9 bases in between. The length of the CDR3 is 15 residues. CDR3 bases: TGTGCCATCAGTGAGTCAGAATGGGGTAACTATGGCTACACCTTC. It specifies CAISESEWGNYGYTF.

In this sample, this clonotype turned up many times. V is TRBV2 and J is TRBJ1-2; 7 bases are a match to TRBD1. J was trimmed by 13 bases and V by 7 bases; bases with no gene match: 18. Germline V gene sequence: CDR1 SNHLY, CDR2 FYNNEI. CDR3 length: 14 residues. The CDR3 spells CASIITAGTASSTF. The CDR3 DNA is TGTGCCAGCATCATAACAGCCGGGACAGCCAGTTCCACCTTC.

A word on this clonotype: This sequence may be a read error, since a much larger clone differs from it by one base. This chain joins TRBV10-1 and TRBJ1-2; D gene uncertain. CDR3 length equals 13 residues. V was trimmed by 6 bases and J by 5 bases, leaving 13 bases between them. Germline V gene lookup returns CDR1 WNHNN and CDR2 SYGVQD (reference sequence). The CDR3 loop is CASSPPLAYGYTF. Written as DNA, the CDR3 is TGCGCCAGCAGCCCGCCTCTGGCGTATGGCTACACCTTC.

With respect to this clonotype: It differs at one base from a far larger clone, so likely a read error. The rearrangement uses TRBV15 and TRBJ2-1; 11 nucleotides line up with TRBD2. The CDR3 consists of 13 residues. V was clipped by 5 bases and J by 10 bases; unmatched bases: 4. Germline CDR1 is LNHNV and CDR2 is YYDKDF (reference sequence). CDR3 bases: TGTGCCACCAGCGTACTAGCGGGGGAGGAGCAGTTCTTC. Its protein product is CATSVLAGEEQFF.

This clonotype was detected only a few times. The chain has TRBV30 and TRBJ1-5, with 11 bases lining up with TRBD1. This CDR3 is 14 amino acids long. The trim removed 1 base at V and 6 bases at J, leaving 2 bases unmatched. Germline V CDR1 and CDR2: GTSNPN, SVGIG (reference sequence). The CDR3 loop is CAWSGDRGGQPQHF. As DNA, the CDR3 is TGTGCCTGGAGTGGGGACAGGGGGGGTCAGCCCCAGCATTTT.